This T cell receptor beta chain was captured in a study of blood T cell repertoires in COVID-19. The overall study: Spain, Italy and the United States supplied samples that represented acute and convalescent COVID-19. The analysed material was cDNA or gDNA that came from T cells, B-cell-depleted T cells, or PBMCs.

Under the authors' procedure: Amplification of reference gene primers provided the estimated nucleated cell counts. Clones were sequenced by immunoSEQ multiplex PCR, and TCRdb holds only the in-frame ones, with some missing. Clone size and the V and J calls come from that table; the DNA yielded D and trimming. Among some 200,000 clones listed, about 85% were seen once. Material: peripheral blood. The origin of this receptor is a man between 65 and 79 years old with acute or convalescent COVID-19.

In DNA, the CDR3 is TGTGCCAGCTCAACGGGGGGGCCTGAAGCTTTCTTT. Translating gives CASSTGGPEAFF. This sequence joins TRBV18 and TRBJ1-1; TRBD1 is a possible D gene (6 bases). This CDR3 region has 12 residues. Germline CDR1 reads KGHSH; CDR2 reads LQKENI. V was pared by 5 bases and J by 6 bases, with 10 bases between.